This T cell receptor (beta chain) was captured in a study of CD8 T cells in Susac syndrome. When the RNA was reverse transcribed, random hexamers were used with an input of about 0.45 to 1 ug. TCRdb used MiXCR to reprocess the immunoSEQ multiplex PCR reads, holding one entry per CDR3 protein. This sample has over 150,000 distinct CDR3 sequences, with 95% to 97% found just once. Negative isolation yielded the CD8+ and CD4+ T cells, while FACS enriched the TEMRA cells. The V end lost 4 bases, the J end lost 3 bases, and 16 bases lay between the germline ends. CDR3 size: 14 residues. Germline V gene sequence: CDR1 SQVTM, CDR2 ANQGSEA. General study points: Clonal expansion did not appear in Susac syndrome CD4+ T cell repertoires.

On this clonotype: Its antigen remains unidentified.

The sequence came from a human donor with Susac syndrome. V gene TRBV29-1 combines with J gene TRBJ2-7, with D possibly TRBD2 on 6 matching bases. Sequenced sample: CD4+ T cells from PBMCs. CDR3 bases: TGCAGCGTTGCACGGGACTTAGCCCTCTACGAGCAGTACTTC. It codes for CSVARDLALYEQYF.